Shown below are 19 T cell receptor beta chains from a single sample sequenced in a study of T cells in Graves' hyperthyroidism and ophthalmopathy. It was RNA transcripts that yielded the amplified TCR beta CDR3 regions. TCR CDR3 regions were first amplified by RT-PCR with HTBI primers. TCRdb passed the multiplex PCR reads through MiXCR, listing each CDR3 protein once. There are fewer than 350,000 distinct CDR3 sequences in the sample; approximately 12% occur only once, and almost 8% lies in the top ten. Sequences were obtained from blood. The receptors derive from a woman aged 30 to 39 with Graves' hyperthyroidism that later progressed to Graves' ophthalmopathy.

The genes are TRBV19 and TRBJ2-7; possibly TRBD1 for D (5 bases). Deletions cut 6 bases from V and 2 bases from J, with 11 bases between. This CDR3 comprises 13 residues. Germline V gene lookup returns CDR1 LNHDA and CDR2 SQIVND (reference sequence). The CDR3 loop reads CASSDSFTYEQYF. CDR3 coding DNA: TGTGCCAGTAGCGACAGCTTCACCTACGAGCAGTACTTC.

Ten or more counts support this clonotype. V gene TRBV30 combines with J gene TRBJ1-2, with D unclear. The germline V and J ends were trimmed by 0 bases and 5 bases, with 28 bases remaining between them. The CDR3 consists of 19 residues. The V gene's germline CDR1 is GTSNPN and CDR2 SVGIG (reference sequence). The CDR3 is CAWSVEFVLLADHSYGYTF. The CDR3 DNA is TGTGCCTGGAGTGTAGAGTTTGTTTTATTGGCAGACCATTCTTATGGCTACACCTTC.

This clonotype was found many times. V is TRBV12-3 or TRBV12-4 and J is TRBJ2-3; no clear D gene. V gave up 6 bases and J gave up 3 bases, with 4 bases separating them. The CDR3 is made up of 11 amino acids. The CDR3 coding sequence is TGTGCCAGCAGATCGACAGATACGCAGTATTTT. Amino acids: CASRSTDTQYF.

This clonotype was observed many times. The CDR3 loop is CSVVLSGEGHEQYF. The CDR3, as DNA: TGCAGCGTTGTACTGAGCGGGGAAGGCCACGAGCAGTACTTC. V is TRBV29-1 and J is TRBJ2-7; the match to TRBD2 covers 7 bases. The CDR3 is 14 residues long. Germline assignment: CDR1 SQVTM and CDR2 ANQGSEA. The ends lost 4 bases at V and 5 bases at J; junction bases unmatched: 11.

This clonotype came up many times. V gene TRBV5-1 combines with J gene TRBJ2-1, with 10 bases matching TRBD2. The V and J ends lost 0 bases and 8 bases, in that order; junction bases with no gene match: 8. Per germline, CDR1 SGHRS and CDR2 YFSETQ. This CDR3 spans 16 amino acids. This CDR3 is CASSLGHPSGSYEQFF. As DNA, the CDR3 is TGCGCCAGCAGCTTGGGTCACCCTAGCGGGAGTTATGAGCAGTTCTTC.

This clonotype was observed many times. CDR3 protein: CASSLFGEPASPLHF. The CDR3 region has the DNA TGTGCCAGCAGCTTGTTCGGGGAGCCGGCGTCACCCCTCCACTTT. The chain uses TRBV5-8 and TRBJ1-6, with D unclear. This CDR3 is built from 15 residues. Germline CDR1 is SGHTS and CDR2 is YDEGEE. Trimming cost V 1 base and J 10 bases, with 15 bases left between them.

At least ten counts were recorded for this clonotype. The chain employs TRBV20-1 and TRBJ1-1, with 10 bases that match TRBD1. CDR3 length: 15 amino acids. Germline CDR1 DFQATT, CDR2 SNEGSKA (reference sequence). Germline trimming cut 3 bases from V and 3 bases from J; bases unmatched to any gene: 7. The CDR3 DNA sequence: TGCAGTGCTAGGGTATCCGGGACAGGGGACACTGAAGCTTTCTTT. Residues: CSARVSGTGDTEAFF.

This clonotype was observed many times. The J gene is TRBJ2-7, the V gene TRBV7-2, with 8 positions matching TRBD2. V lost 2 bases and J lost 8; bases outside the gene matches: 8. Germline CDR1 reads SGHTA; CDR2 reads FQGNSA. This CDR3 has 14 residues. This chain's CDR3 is CASSLPAGGGKQYF. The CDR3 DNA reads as TGTGCCAGCAGCTTACCCGCGGGGGGCGGCAAGCAGTACTTC.

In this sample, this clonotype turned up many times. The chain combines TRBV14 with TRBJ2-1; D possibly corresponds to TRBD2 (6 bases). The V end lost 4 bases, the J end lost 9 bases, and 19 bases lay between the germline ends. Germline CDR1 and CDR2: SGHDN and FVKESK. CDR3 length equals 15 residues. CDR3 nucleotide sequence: TGTGCCAGCAGCCCTGTGCGAGCGGCCGGGGGTGAGCAGTTCTTC. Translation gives CASSPVRAAGGEQFF.

As DNA, the CDR3 is TGTGCCAGCAGCTTGGGGGACAGGGGCACTAATGAAAAACTGTTTTTT. Translated: CASSLGDRGTNEKLFF. The rearrangement joins TRBV7-9 to TRBJ1-4, with 10 positions matching TRBD1. This CDR3 has 16 amino acids. Per the germline V gene, CDR1 is SEHNR and CDR2 is FQNEAQ (reference sequence). V shed 3 bases and J 2 bases; nucleotides not matched to a gene: 3.

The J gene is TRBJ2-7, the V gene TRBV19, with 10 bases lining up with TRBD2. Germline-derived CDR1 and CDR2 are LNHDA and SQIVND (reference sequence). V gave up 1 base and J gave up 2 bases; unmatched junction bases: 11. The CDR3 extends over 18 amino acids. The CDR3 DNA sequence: TGTGCCAGTAGTATAGCCCCACCTGGTCTAGCGGGGGCCTACGAGCAGTACTTC. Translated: CASSIAPPGLAGAYEQYF.

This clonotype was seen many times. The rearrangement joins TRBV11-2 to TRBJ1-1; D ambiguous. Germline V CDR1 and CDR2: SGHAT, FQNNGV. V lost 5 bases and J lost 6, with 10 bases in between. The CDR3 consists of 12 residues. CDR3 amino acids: CASSPSLPEAFF. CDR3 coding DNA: TGTGCCAGCAGCCCCTCTCTTCCTGAAGCTTTCTTT.

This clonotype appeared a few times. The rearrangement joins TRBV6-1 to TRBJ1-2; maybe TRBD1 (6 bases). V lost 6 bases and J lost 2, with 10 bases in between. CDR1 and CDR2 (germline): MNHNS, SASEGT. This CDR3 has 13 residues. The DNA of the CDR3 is TGTGCCAGCAGGTTTCAGGGGAACTATGGCTACACCTTC. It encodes CASRFQGNYGYTF.

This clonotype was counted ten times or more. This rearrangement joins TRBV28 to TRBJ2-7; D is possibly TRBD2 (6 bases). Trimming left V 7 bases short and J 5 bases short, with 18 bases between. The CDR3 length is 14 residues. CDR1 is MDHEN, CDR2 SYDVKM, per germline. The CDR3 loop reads CASTPLAEYHEQYF. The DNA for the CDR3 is TGTGCCAGCACCCCCTTAGCGGAGTACCACGAGCAGTACTTC.

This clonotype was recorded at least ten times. The CDR3 nucleotides read TGTGCCAGTAGAGGACAGGGGGCTCAGGGTCAGCCCCAGCATTTT. It yields the protein CASRGQGAQGQPQHF. The V call is TRBV19, the J call TRBJ1-5, with 11 positions matching TRBD1. Germline V gene data show CDR1 as LNHDA and CDR2 as SQIVND (reference sequence). Trimming removed 6 bases from V and 6 bases from J; junction bases left unmatched: 7. This CDR3 contains 15 residues.

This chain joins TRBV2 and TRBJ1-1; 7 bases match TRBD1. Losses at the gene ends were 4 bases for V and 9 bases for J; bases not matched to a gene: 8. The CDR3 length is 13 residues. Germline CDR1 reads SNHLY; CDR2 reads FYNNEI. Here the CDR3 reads CASSVGRGLQAFF. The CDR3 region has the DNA TGTGCCAGCAGTGTGGGCAGGGGGTTGCAAGCTTTCTTT.

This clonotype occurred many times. The CDR3, as DNA: TGTGCCAGCAGTTTACTCCAGGGGGCAGGTAATCAGCCCCAGCATTTT. Protein product: CASSLLQGAGNQPQHF. The rearrangement uses TRBV12-3 or TRBV12-4 and TRBJ1-5; 8 nucleotides line up with TRBD1. V shed 2 bases and J 4 bases; nucleotides not matched to a gene: 7. The CDR3 is 16 amino acids.

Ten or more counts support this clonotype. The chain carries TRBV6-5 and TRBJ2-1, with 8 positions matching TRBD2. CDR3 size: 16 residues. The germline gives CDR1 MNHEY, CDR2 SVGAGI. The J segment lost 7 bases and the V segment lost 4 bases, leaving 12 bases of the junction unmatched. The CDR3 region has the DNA TGTGCCAGCAGTTCCGACTTAAGGACTAGCTTAAATGAGCAGTTCTTC. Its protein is CASSSDLRTSLNEQFF.

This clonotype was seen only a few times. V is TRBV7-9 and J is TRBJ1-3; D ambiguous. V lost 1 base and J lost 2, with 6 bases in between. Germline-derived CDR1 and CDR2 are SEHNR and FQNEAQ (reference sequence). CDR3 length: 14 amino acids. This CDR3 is CASSLVEAGNTIYF. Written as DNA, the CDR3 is TGTGCCAGCAGCTTAGTCGAGGCTGGAAACACCATATATTTT.